This T cell receptor (beta chain) was obtained from a study of T cell changes during pregnancy in multiple sclerosis (dated by TCRdb to the late 2010s). As for the study more broadly: The study examined how the T cell repertoire changed over the course of pregnancy in women with multiple sclerosis.

About this clone: Its antigen remains undetermined. No base quality values were provided; no much bigger clone lies one nucleotide off.

The method was the immunoSEQ multiplex PCR assay. The table comes from immuneACCESS by way of TCRdb, which keeps in-frame sequences with V and J called. Part of the clones is missing from these tables; in studies checked, under half for an unresolved V gene and the rest for unknown reasons. This sample has 60,000 to 90,000 clones in its table, and 70% to 90% of those were observed once. The ten largest clones represent approximately 2% of the sample. Reading the germline V gene gives CDR1 KGHSH and CDR2 LQKENI. Compared with germline, V lacks 5 bases and J lacks 6 bases; bases without a gene match: 4. The CDR3 goes from the cysteine to the phenylalanine over 15 residues. Just CDR3 DNA is preserved here, 45 bases in frame from base 1.

Here the sequenced sample was peripheral blood, taken before pregnancy. This sequence uses TRBV18 and TRBJ2-2; 12 middle bases align to TRBD1. This sequence originates from a female donor with multiple sclerosis, enrolled in a pregnancy study. The sequence in DNA is TGTGCCAGCTCATCGGGGACAGGGGGCGCCGGGGAGCTGTTTTTT. Translated, it reads CASSSGTGGAGELFF.